The rows below give T cell receptor beta chains drawn from one sample of a study of control samples from healthy donors and cancer patients. Sequencing used immunoSEQ multiplex PCR; TCRdb keeps in-frame clones, though not all of them. The sample shows some 34,000 clones, approximately 93% of them seen only once. Specimen: PBMCs. These receptor sequences come from a man in his forties with colorectal cancer. Each CDR3 is given with its conserved first and last residue. The order of the fields is clone size, D gene, J gene, V gene, CDR3 protein, CDR3 DNA. The D gene is left open where the match is weak. For some rows the clone size is stated as once, few or many, or as a class when expanded; others skip it.

size: .; D: .; J: TRBJ2-1; V: TRBV6-5; CDR3: CASSSGGSSYNEQFF; DNA: TGTGCCAGCAGCTCTGGGGGAAGCTCCTACAATGAGCAGTTCTTC
size: once; D: .; J: TRBJ2-7; V: TRBV27; CDR3: CASSLSAGQDYEQYF; DNA: TGTGCCAGCAGTTTAAGCGCAGGGCAGGACTACGAGCAGTACTTC
size: .; D: .; J: TRBJ1-1; V: TRBV6-5; CDR3: CASSYSIQTNTEAFF; DNA: TGTGCCAGCAGTTATTCAATCCAGACGAACACTGAAGCTTTCTTT
size: .; D: TRBD1; J: TRBJ2-2; V: TRBV7-9; CDR3: CASSPDRVGTGELFF; DNA: TGTGCCAGCAGCCCAGACAGGGTTGGAACCGGGGAGCTGTTTTTT
size: .; D: TRBD1; J: TRBJ2-7; V: TRBV6-5; CDR3: CASSTRDRGTYEQYF; DNA: TGTGCCAGCAGCACCCGGGACAGGGGGACCTACGAGCAGTACTTC
size: .; D: .; J: TRBJ2-3; V: TRBV6-5; CDR3: CASSSRGFADTQYF; DNA: TGTGCCAGCTCAAGCCGGGGATTCGCAGATACGCAGTATTTT
size: once; D: .; J: TRBJ1-2; V: TRBV7-2; CDR3: CASSSRNSYGYTF; DNA: TGTGCCAGCAGCTCCAGGAACTCCTATGGCTACACCTTC
size: once; D: TRBD1; J: TRBJ2-3; V: TRBV6-6; CDR3: CASSPLPGQGTDTQYF; DNA: TGTGCCAGCAGCCCCCTACCGGGACAGGGGACAGATACGCAGTATTTT
size: .; D: .; J: TRBJ2-7; V: TRBV24-1; CDR3: CATSATGYEQYF; DNA: TGTGCCACCAGTGCCACAGGGTACGAGCAGTACTTC
size: .; D: .; J: TRBJ1-1; V: TRBV5-1; CDR3: CASSFERNTEAFF; DNA: TGCGCCAGCAGCTTCGAGAGGAACACTGAAGCTTTCTTT
size: .; D: .; J: TRBJ2-3; V: TRBV25-1; CDR3: CASSWTVNLDTQYF; DNA: TGTGCCAGCAGTTGGACAGTCAATTTGGATACGCAGTATTTT
size: .; D: .; J: TRBJ2-5; V: TRBV10-2; CDR3: CASRPFYEETQYF; DNA: TGCGCCAGCAGACCATTTTACGAAGAGACCCAGTACTTC
size: .; D: .; J: TRBJ1-1; V: TRBV19; CDR3: CASTPGRATEAFF; DNA: TGTGCCAGTACCCCCGGGAGAGCCACTGAAGCTTTCTTT
size: .; D: TRBD2; J: TRBJ2-2; V: TRBV25-1; CDR3: CASSEWASGGPNTGELFF; DNA: TGTGCCAGCAGTGAATGGGCTAGCGGGGGGCCAAACACCGGGGAGCTGTTTTTT
size: .; D: TRBD1; J: TRBJ2-1; V: TRBV24-1; CDR3: CATSDRQGINPEQFF; DNA: TGTGCCACCAGTGACCGACAGGGTATTAATCCTGAGCAGTTCTTC
size: once; D: .; J: TRBJ2-6; V: TRBV12-3/TRBV12-4; CDR3: CASRQSGANVLTF; DNA: TGTGCCAGCAGACAGTCTGGGGCCAACGTCCTGACTTTC
size: .; D: .; J: TRBJ2-3; V: TRBV18; CDR3: CASSTGDSRTDTQYF; DNA: TGTGCCAGCTCAACGGGGGACAGCCGCACAGATACGCAGTATTTT
size: once; D: .; J: TRBJ2-3; V: TRBV27; CDR3: CASSFGGPGGNTQYF; DNA: TGTGCCAGCAGTTTCGGGGGGCCTGGGGGTAATACGCAGTATTTT
size: .; D: TRBD2; J: TRBJ2-3; V: TRBV6-6; CDR3: CASSKTSGGVSDTQYF; DNA: TGTGCCAGCAGTAAAACTAGCGGGGGGGTTTCAGATACGCAGTATTTT
size: .; D: .; J: TRBJ1-5; V: TRBV19; CDR3: CASIGRLGPQHF; DNA: TGTGCCAGTATAGGGCGTCTGGGGCCCCAGCATTTT
size: .; D: TRBD1; J: TRBJ2-5; V: TRBV12-5; CDR3: CASGLGQGAFETQYF; DNA: TGTGCTAGTGGCCTCGGACAGGGGGCTTTTGAGACCCAGTACTTC
size: once; D: .; J: TRBJ2-2; V: TRBV11-2; CDR3: CASSLYSGELFF; DNA: TGTGCCAGCAGCTTATATAGCGGGGAGCTGTTTTTT
size: .; D: .; J: TRBJ1-5; V: TRBV19; CDR3: CASRPGPLWSQPQHF; DNA: TGTGCCAGTAGACCGGGGCCTCTGTGGTCTCAGCCCCAGCATTTT
size: few; D: TRBD2; J: TRBJ2-2; V: TRBV7-9; CDR3: CASSPAGTSGGTGELFF; DNA: TGTGCCAGCAGCCCCGCCGGGACTAGCGGGGGCACCGGGGAGCTGTTTTTT
size: .; D: .; J: TRBJ2-3; V: TRBV18; CDR3: CASSPTPPDTQYF; DNA: TGTGCCAGCTCTCCGACCCCCCCAGATACGCAGTATTTT
size: .; D: .; J: TRBJ1-5; V: TRBV6-4; CDR3: CASSDGKDHSNQPQHF; DNA: TGTGCCAGCAGTGACGGTAAGGACCATAGCAATCAGCCCCAGCATTTT
size: .; D: .; J: TRBJ1-6; V: TRBV19; CDR3: CASSIGRAYDNSPLHF; DNA: TGTGCCAGTAGTATAGGCAGGGCGTACGATAATTCACCCCTCCACTTT
size: .; D: .; J: TRBJ1-1; V: TRBV7-3; CDR3: CASSLDGGNTEAFF; DNA: TGTGCCAGCAGCTTGGACGGGGGAAACACTGAAGCTTTCTTT
size: .; D: TRBD1; J: TRBJ2-5; V: TRBV7-9; CDR3: CASSYRGGSETQYF; DNA: TGTGCCAGCAGCTACAGGGGTGGCAGCGAGACCCAGTACTTC
size: .; D: .; J: TRBJ1-1; V: TRBV18; CDR3: CASSQNYVNTEAFF; DNA: TGTGCCAGCTCACAGAATTATGTGAACACTGAAGCTTTCTTT
size: .; D: .; J: TRBJ1-6; V: TRBV15; CDR3: CATSRGTGTINSPLHF; DNA: TGTGCCACCAGCAGAGGGACCGGGACAATTAATTCACCCCTCCACTTT
size: .; D: .; J: TRBJ1-2; V: TRBV7-9; CDR3: CASSLLQGMGGYTF; DNA: TGTGCCAGCAGCTTATTGCAGGGGATGGGTGGCTACACCTTC
size: .; D: .; J: TRBJ1-1; V: TRBV6-1; CDR3: CASSEERGVTEAFF; DNA: TGTGCCAGCAGTGAAGAAAGGGGGGTAACTGAAGCTTTCTTT
size: .; D: .; J: TRBJ2-3; V: TRBV24-1; CDR3: CATSGAVGRVGQYF; DNA: TGTGCCACCAGTGGGGCAGTTGGGCGAGTTGGGCAGTATTTT
size: .; D: .; J: TRBJ1-1; V: TRBV7-2; CDR3: CASSSRVNTEAFF; DNA: TGTGCCAGCAGCTCCAGGGTGAACACTGAAGCTTTCTTT
size: once; D: .; J: TRBJ1-1; V: TRBV7-8; CDR3: CASSLQGKNTEAFF; DNA: TGTGCCAGCAGCTTACAGGGAAAGAACACTGAAGCTTTCTTT
size: .; D: .; J: TRBJ2-5; V: TRBV5-1; CDR3: CASSLEQGQETQYF; DNA: TGCGCCAGCAGCTTGGAACAGGGACAAGAGACCCAGTACTTC
size: .; D: .; J: TRBJ1-2; V: TRBV11-2; CDR3: CASGYNRDRDYTF; DNA: TGTGCCAGCGGATACAACAGGGATAGAGACTACACCTTC
size: .; D: TRBD1; J: TRBJ1-4; V: TRBV2; CDR3: CAVGGQGGPNEKLFF; DNA: TGTGCCGTCGGGGGACAGGGGGGACCGAATGAAAAACTGTTTTTT
size: .; D: TRBD1; J: TRBJ1-4; V: TRBV29-1; CDR3: CSVTTGGTNEKLFF; DNA: TGCAGCGTTACCACAGGGGGGACTAATGAAAAACTGTTTTTT
size: .; D: .; J: TRBJ2-7; V: TRBV29-1; CDR3: CSARDVAYEQYF; DNA: TGCAGCGCCCGGGACGTCGCCTACGAGCAGTACTTC
size: once; D: .; J: TRBJ1-1; V: TRBV18; CDR3: CASSLHKNTEAFF; DNA: TGTGCCAGCTCACTTCACAAGAACACTGAAGCTTTCTTT
size: .; D: TRBD1; J: TRBJ1-1; V: TRBV11-3; CDR3: CASSTGTGGFMAFF; DNA: TGTGCCAGCAGCACGGGGACAGGGGGCTTCATGGCTTTCTTT
size: .; D: .; J: TRBJ2-1; V: TRBV6-5; CDR3: CASRPPAVGNEQFF; DNA: TGTGCCAGCAGACCACCCGCGGTCGGGAATGAGCAGTTCTTC
size: .; D: .; J: TRBJ2-1; V: TRBV12-5; CDR3: CASGRGTFEQFF; DNA: TGTGCTAGTGGGAGGGGAACGTTTGAGCAGTTCTTC
size: .; D: .; J: TRBJ1-5; V: TRBV11-3; CDR3: CASSLGPGSPQHF; DNA: TGTGCCAGCAGCTTAGGGCCCGGCTCACCCCAGCATTTT
size: few; D: TRBD1; J: TRBJ1-2; V: TRBV7-9; CDR3: CASSWTGTNYGYTF; DNA: TGTGCCAGCAGCTGGACAGGGACTAACTATGGCTACACCTTC
size: .; D: TRBD1; J: TRBJ1-2; V: TRBV7-8; CDR3: CASSSYAGTGGGRHTF; DNA: TGTGCCAGCAGCTCATACGCCGGGACAGGTGGTGGTCGGCACACCTTC
size: .; D: TRBD1; J: TRBJ2-7; V: TRBV7-2; CDR3: CASSPQGSGRGEQYF; DNA: TGTGCCAGCAGCCCACAGGGGAGTGGGCGTGGAGAGCAGTACTTC
size: .; D: .; J: TRBJ2-3; V: TRBV7-9; CDR3: CASSLEGAGTKYF; DNA: TGTGCCAGCAGCTTAGAGGGGGCAGGGACTAAGTATTTT
size: .; D: .; J: TRBJ2-3; V: TRBV5-6; CDR3: CASSLFPRGTDTQYF; DNA: TGTGCCAGCAGCTTGTTTCCTCGGGGCACAGATACGCAGTATTTT
size: .; D: .; J: TRBJ1-2; V: TRBV9; CDR3: CASSYPGTVNYGYTF; DNA: TGTGCCAGCAGCTATCCCGGGACCGTCAACTATGGCTACACCTTC
size: .; D: .; J: TRBJ2-2; V: TRBV18; CDR3: CASSPPTGRNTGELFF; DNA: TGTGCCAGCTCACCACCCACGGGGCGGAACACCGGGGAGCTGTTTTTT
size: .; D: .; J: TRBJ1-1; V: TRBV7-9; CDR3: CASSFYGGGPSTEAFF; DNA: TGTGCCAGCAGCTTCTATGGTGGGGGCCCCAGCACTGAAGCTTTCTTT
size: .; D: .; J: TRBJ1-6; V: TRBV27; CDR3: CASSLNGRNSPLHF; DNA: TGTGCCAGCAGTTTAAACGGTCGTAATTCACCCCTCCACTTT
size: .; D: TRBD1; J: TRBJ1-1; V: TRBV5-1; CDR3: CASSLSGGDTEAFF; DNA: TGCGCCAGCAGCTTGTCAGGGGGCGACACTGAAGCTTTCTTT
size: .; D: .; J: TRBJ1-2; V: TRBV5-1; CDR3: CASSLGPGRAGGYTF; DNA: TGCGCCAGCAGCTTAGGTCCGGGTAGAGCGGGTGGCTACACCTTC
size: .; D: .; J: TRBJ2-1; V: TRBV7-8; CDR3: CASSPRQYVHNEQFF; DNA: TGTGCCAGCAGCCCTAGACAGTATGTACACAATGAGCAGTTCTTC